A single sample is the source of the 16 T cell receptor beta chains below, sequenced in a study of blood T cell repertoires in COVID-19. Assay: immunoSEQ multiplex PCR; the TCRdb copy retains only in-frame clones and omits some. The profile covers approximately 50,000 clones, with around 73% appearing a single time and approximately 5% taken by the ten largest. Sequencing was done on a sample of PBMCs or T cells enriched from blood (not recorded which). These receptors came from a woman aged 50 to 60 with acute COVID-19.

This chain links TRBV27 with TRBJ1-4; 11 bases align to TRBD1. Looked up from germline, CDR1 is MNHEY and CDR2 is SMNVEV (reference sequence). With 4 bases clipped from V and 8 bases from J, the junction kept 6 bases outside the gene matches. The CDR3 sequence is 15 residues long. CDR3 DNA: TGTGCCAGCAGTTGGAGCGGGACAGGGGGGGAAAAACTGTTTTTT. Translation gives CASSWSGTGGEKLFF.

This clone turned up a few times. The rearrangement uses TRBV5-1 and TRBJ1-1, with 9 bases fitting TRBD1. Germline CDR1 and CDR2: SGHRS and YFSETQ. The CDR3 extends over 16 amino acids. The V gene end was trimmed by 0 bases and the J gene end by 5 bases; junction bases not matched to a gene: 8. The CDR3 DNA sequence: TGCGCCAGCAGCTTGGGGAACAGGGGGCAGGGGACTGAAGCTTTCTTT. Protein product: CASSLGNRGQGTEAFF.

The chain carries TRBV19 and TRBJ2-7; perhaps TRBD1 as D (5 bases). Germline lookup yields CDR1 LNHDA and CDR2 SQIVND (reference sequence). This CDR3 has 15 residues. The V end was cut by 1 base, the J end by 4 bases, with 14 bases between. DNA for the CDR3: TGTGCCAGTAGTATAGGGGGCACAGGTCAGTACGAGCAGTACTTC. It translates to CASSIGGTGQYEQYF.

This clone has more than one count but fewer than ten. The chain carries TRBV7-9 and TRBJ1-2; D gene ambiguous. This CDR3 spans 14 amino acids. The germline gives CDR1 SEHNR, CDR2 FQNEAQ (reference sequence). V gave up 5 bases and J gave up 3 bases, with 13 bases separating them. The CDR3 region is CASSPLYLDYGYTF. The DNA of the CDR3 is TGTGCCAGCAGCCCGCTATATTTAGACTATGGCTACACCTTC.

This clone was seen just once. CDR3 sequence: CASSLDGAGRLDTQYF. The CDR3 DNA sequence: TGTGCCAGCAGCTTAGATGGGGCGGGGAGGTTAGATACGCAGTATTTT. The chain combines TRBV7-8 with TRBJ2-3; D perhaps matches TRBD2 (6 bases). This CDR3 is built from 16 residues. Trimming took off 1 base at V and 5 bases at J, with 16 bases between the two ends. CDR1 is SGHVS, CDR2 FQNEAQ, per germline.

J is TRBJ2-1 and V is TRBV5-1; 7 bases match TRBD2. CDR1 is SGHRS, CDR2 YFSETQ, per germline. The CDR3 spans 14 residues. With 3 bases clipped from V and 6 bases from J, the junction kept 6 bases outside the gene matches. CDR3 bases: TGCGCCAGCAGCTCCGGGGAGGGCGCCAATGAGCAGTTCTTC. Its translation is CASSSGEGANEQFF.

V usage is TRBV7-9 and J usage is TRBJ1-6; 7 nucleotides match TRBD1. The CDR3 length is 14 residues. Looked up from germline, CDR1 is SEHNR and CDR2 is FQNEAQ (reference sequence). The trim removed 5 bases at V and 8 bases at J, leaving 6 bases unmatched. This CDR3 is CASSRDRSYSPLHF. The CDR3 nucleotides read TGTGCCAGCAGCCGGGACAGATCCTATTCACCCCTCCACTTT.

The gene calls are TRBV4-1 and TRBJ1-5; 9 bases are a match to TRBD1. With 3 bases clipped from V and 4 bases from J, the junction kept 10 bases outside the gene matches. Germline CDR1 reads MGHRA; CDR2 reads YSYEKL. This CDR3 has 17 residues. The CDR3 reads CASSQNVQGAVNQPQHF. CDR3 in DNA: TGCGCCAGCAGCCAGAACGTACAGGGGGCAGTTAATCAGCCCCAGCATTTT.

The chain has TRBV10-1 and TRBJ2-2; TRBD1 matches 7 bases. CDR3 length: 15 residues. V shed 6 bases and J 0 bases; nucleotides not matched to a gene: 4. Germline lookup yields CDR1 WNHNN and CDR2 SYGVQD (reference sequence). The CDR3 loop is CASSATGANTGELFF. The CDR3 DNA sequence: TGCGCCAGCAGCGCTACAGGGGCGAACACCGGGGAGCTGTTTTTT.

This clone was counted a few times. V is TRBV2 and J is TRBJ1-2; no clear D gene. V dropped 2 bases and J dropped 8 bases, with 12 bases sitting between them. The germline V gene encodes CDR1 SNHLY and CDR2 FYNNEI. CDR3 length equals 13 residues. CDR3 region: CASSELSAVGYTF. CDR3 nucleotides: TGTGCCAGCAGTGAACTGTCCGCGGTAGGCTACACCTTC.

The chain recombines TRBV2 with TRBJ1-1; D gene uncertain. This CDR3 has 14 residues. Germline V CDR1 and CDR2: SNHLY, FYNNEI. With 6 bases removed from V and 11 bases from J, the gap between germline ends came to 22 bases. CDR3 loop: CASRALWAEVVAFF. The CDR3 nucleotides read TGTGCCAGCAGGGCCCTCTGGGCCGAAGTCGTTGCTTTCTTT.

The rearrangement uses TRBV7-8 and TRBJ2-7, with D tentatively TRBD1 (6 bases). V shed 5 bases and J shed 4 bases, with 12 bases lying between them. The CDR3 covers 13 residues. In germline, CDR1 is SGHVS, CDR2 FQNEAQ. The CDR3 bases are TGTGCCAGCAGCGGACAGCTAGGGTACGAGCAGTACTTC. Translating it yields CASSGQLGYEQYF.

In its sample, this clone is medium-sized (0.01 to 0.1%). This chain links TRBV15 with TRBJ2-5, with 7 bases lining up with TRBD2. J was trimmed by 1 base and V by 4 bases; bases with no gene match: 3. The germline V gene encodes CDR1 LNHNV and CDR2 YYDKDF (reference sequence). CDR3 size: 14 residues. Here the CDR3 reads CATSMERGQETQYF. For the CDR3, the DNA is TGTGCCACCAGCATGGAGCGGGGCCAAGAGACCCAGTACTTC.

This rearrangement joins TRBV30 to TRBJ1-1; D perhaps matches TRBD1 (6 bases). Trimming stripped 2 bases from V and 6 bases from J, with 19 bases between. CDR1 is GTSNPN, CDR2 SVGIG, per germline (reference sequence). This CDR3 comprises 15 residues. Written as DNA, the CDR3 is TGTGCCTGGAGTATGAGGAGTAGGGCAGGGGCTGAAGCTTTCTTT. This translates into CAWSMRSRAGAEAFF.

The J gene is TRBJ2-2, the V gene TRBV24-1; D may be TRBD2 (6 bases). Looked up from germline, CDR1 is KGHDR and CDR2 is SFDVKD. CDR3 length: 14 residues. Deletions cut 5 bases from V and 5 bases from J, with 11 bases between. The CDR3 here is CATSGGTPTGELFF. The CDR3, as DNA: TGTGCCACCAGTGGGGGGACTCCTACCGGGGAGCTGTTTTTT.

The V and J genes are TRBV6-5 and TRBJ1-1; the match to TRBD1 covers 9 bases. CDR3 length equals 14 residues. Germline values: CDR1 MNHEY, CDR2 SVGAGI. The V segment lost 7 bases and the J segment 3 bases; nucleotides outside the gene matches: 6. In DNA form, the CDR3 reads TGTGCCAGCACCCTGACAGGGGGGTACACTGAAGCTTTCTTT. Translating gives CASTLTGGYTEAFF.